This TCR beta chain was obtained from a study of blood T cell repertoires in COVID-19. This CDR3 contains 12 residues. V trimming: 7 bases; J trimming: 8 bases; junction bases outside the gene matches: 4. The germline V gene has CDR1 GTSNPN and CDR2 SVGIG (reference sequence). In the original processing: Estimation of nucleated cell counts relied on the amplification of reference gene primers. Libraries were prepared by immunoSEQ multiplex PCR; TCRdb keeps only in-frame clonotypes and omits some of them. V and J calls and clone size are copied from that table; D and trimming were computed from the DNA. Here the sample spans roughly 190,000 clones, 70% to 90% being singletons.

V is TRBV30 and J is TRBJ2-1; 11 nucleotides line up with TRBD2. The sequence came from a young man with acute or convalescent COVID-19. The sample consisted of peripheral blood. The CDR3 reads CALAGGVHEQFF. Written as DNA, the CDR3 is TGTGCCTTAGCGGGAGGGGTCCATGAGCAGTTCTTC.